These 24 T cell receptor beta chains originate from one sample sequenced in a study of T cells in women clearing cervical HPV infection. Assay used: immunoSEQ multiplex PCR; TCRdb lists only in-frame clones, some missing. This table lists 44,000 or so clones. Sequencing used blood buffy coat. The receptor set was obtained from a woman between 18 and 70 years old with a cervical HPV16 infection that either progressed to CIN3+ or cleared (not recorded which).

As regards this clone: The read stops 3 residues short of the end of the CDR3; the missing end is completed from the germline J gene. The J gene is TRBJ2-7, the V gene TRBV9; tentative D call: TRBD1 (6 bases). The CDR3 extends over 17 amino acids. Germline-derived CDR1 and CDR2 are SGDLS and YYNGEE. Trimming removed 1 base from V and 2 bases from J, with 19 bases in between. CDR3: CASSVTFMGPGAYEQYF. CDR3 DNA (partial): TGTGCCAGCAGCGTAACCTTTATGGGGCCAGGGGCCTACGAG.

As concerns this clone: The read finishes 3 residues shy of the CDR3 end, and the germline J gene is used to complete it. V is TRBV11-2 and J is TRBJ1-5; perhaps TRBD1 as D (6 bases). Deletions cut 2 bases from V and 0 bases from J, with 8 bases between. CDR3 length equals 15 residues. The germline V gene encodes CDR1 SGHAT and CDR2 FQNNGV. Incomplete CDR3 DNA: TGTGCCAGCAGCTTACAGGGGTATAGCAATCAGCCC. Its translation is CASSLQGYSNQP. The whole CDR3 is CASSLQGYSNQPQHF.

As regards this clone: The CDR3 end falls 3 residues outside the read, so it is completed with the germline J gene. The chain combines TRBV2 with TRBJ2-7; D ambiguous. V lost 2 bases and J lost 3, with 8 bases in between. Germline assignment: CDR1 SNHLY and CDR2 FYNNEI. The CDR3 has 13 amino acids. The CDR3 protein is CASSERLHYEQYF. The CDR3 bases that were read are TGTGCCAGCAGTGAAAGGCTTCACTACGAG.

Partial CDR3 DNA: TGTGCCAGCAGCTCCAGGATATTCTATGGC. Translation: CASSSRIFYG. The entire CDR3 is CASSSRIFYGYTF. This sequence joins TRBV7-2 and TRBJ1-2; no clear D gene. The read terminates 3 residues before the CDR3 end, so the remaining end is supplied by the germline J gene. Trimming removed 4 bases at V and 4 bases at J, with 10 bases between. This CDR3 contains 13 residues. In germline, CDR1 is SGHTA, CDR2 FQGNSA.

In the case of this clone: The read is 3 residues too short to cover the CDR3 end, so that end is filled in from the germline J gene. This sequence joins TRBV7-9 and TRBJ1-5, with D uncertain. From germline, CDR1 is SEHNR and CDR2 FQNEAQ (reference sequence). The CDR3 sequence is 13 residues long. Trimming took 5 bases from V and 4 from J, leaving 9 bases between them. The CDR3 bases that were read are TGTGCCAGCAGCCCCGGTGTGAATCAGCCC. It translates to CASSPGVNQP. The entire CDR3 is CASSPGVNQPQHF.

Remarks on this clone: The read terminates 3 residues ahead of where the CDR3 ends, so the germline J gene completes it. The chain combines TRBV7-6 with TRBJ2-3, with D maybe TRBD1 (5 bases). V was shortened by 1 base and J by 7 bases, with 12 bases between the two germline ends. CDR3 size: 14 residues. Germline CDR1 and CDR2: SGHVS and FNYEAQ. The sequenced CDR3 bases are TGTGCCAGCAGCTTAGACCCAGGGCTGAATACG. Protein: CASSLDPGLNT. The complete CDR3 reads CASSLDPGLNTQYF.

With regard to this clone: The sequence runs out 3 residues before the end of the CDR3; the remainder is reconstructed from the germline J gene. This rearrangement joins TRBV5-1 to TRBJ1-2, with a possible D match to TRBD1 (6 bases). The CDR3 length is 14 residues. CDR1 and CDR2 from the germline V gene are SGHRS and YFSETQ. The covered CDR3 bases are TGCGCCAGCAGTGTCCACAGGGCAGAGGATACC. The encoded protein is CASSVHRAEDT. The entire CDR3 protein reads CASSVHRAEDTYTF. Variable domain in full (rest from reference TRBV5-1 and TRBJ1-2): KAGVTQTPRYLIKTRGQQVTLSCSPISGHRSVSWYQQTPGQGLQFLFEYFSETQRNKGNFPGRFSGRQFSNSRSEMNVSTLELGDSALYLCASSVHRAEDTYTFGSGTRLTVV.

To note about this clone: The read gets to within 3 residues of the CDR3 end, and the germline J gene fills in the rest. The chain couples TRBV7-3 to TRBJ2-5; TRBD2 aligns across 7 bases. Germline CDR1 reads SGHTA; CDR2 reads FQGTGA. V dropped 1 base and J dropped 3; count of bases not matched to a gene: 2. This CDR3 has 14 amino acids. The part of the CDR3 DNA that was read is TGTGCCAGCAGCTTAAGCGGGGGTAAAGAGACC. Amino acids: CASSLSGGKET. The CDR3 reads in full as CASSLSGGKETQYF.

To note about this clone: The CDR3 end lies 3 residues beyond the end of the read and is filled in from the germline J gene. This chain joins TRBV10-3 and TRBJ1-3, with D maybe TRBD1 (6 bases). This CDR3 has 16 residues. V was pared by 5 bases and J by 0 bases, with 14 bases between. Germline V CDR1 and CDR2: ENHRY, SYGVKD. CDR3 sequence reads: CAISRGTGTSGNTIYF. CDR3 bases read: TGTGCCATCAGTAGGGGAACAGGGACCTCTGGAAACACC.

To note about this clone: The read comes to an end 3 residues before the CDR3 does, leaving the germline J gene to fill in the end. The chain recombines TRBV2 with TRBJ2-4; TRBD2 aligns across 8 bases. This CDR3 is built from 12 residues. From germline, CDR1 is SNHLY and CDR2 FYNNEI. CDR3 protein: CASSGGGYGQYF. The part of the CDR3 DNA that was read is TGTGCCAGCAGCGGGGGGGGATATGGT.

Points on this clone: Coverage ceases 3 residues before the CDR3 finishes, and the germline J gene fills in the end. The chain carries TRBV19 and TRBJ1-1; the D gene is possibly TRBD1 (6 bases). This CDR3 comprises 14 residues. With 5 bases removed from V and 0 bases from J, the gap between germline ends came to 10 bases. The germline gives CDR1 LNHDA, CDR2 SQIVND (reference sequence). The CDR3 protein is CASSADRLNTEAFF. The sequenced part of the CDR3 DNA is TGTGCCAGTAGTGCCGACAGGTTGAACACTGAA.

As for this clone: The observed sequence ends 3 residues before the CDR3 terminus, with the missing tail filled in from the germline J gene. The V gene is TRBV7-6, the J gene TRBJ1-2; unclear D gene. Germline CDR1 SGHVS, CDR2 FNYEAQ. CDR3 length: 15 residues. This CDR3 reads CASSLRGNGDYDYTF. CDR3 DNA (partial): TGTGCCAGCAGCTTACGGGGAAATGGCGACTACGAC.

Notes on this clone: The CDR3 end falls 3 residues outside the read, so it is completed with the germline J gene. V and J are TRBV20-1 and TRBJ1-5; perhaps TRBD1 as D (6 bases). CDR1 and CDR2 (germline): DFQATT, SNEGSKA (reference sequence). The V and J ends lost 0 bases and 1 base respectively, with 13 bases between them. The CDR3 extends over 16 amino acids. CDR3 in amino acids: CSARDEGGPSNQPQHF. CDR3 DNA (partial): TGCAGTGCTAGAGATGAGGGGGGGCCGAGCAATCAGCCC.

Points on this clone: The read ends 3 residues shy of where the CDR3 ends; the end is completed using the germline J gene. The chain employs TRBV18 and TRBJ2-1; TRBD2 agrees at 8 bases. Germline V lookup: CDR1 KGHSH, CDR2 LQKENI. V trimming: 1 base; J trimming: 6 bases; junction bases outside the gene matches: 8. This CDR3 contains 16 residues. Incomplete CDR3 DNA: TGTGCCAGCTCACCACGGGCGGGGGGCGTAATCAATGAG. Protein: CASSPRAGGVINE. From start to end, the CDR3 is CASSPRAGGVINEQFF.

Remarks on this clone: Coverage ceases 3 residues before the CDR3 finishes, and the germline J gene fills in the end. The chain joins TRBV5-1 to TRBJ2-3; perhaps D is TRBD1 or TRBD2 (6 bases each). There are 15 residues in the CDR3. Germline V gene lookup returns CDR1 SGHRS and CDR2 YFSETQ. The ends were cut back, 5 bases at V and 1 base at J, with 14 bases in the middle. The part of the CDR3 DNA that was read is TGCGCCAGCAGTCCCCCGGAGGGGGGCACAGATACG. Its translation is CASSPPEGGTDT. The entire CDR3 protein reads CASSPPEGGTDTQYF.

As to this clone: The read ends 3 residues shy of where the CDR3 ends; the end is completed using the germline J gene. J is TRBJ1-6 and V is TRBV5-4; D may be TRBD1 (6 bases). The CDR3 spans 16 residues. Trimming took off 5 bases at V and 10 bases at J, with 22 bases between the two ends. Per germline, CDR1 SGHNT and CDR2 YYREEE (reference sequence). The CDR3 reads CASRHTGSGYYSPLHF. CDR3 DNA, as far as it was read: TGTGCCAGCAGGCATACAGGGAGCGGCTACTACTCACCC.

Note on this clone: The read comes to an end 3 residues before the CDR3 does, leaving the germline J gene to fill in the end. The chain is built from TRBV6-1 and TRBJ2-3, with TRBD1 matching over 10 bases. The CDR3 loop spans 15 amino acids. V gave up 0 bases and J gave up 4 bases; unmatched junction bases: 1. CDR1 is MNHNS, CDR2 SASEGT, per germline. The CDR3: CASSEATGGADTQYF. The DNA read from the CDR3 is TGTGCCAGCAGTGAAGCGACAGGGGGCGCAGATACG.

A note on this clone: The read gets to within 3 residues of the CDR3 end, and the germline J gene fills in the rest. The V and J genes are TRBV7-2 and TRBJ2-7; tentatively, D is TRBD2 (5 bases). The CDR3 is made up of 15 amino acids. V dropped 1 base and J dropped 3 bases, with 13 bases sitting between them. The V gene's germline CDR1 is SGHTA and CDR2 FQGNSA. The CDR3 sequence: CASSLGAGESYEQYF. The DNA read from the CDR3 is TGTGCCAGCAGCTTAGGTGCCGGGGAAAGCTACGAG.

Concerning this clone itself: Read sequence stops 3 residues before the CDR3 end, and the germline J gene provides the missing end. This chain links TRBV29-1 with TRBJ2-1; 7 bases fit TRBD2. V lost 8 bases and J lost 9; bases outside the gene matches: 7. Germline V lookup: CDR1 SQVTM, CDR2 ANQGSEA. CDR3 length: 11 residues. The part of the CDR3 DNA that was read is TGCAGCCTCAGGGAGGGTGTTGAG. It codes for CSLREGVE. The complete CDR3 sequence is CSLREGVEQFF.

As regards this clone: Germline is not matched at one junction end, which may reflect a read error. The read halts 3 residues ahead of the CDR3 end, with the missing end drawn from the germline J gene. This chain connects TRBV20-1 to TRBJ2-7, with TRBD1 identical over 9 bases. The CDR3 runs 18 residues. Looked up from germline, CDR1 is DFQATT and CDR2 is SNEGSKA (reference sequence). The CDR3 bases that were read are TGCAGTGCTATCCTCCGACAGGGGGGTAGTGTGAGCTCCCACGAG. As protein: CSAILRQGGSVSSHE. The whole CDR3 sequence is CSAILRQGGSVSSHEQYF.

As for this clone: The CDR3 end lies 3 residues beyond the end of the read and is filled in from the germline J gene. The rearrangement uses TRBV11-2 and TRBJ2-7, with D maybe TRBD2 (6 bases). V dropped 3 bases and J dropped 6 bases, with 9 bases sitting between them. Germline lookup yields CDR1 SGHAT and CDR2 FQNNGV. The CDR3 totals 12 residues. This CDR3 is CASSFGGAEQYF. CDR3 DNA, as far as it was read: TGTGCCAGCAGCTTCGGAGGGGCCGAG.

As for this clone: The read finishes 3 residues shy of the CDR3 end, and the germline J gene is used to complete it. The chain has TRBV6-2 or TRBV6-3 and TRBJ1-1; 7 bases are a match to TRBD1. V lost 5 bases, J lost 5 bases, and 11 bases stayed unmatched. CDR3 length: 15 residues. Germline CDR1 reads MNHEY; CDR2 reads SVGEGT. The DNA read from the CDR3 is TGTGCCAGCAGTGGATTACAGGGGTCAAGGACTGAA. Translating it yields CASSGLQGSRTE. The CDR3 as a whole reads CASSGLQGSRTEAFF.

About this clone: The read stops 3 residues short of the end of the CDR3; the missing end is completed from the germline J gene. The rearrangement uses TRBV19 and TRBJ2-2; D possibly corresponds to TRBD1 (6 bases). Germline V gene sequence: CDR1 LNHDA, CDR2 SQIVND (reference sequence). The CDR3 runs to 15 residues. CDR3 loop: CASSRQDSYNSPLFF. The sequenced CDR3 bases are TGTGCCAGTAGCCGACAGGACTCCTATAATTCACCG.

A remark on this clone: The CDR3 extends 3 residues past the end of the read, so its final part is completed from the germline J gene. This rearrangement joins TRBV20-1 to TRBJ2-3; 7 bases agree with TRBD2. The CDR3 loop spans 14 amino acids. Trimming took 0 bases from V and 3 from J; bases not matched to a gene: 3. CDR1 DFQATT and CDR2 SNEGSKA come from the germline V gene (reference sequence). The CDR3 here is CSARDRGGTDTQYF. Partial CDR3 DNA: TGCAGTGCTAGAGATCGCGGGGGTACAGATACG.